This is a list of T cell receptor beta chains from one sample in a study of T cell responses to AZD1222 COVID-19 vaccine. The method was immunoSEQ multiplex PCR; TCRdb's version includes in-frame clones alone and lacks a portion of them. Of about 70,000 clones listed, approximately 90% are singletons. Sequences were derived from peripheral blood, sampled 28 days after the second dose of the MenACWY control vaccine. These receptors originate from an adult who received the MenACWY meningococcal vaccine as a control. CDR3s include the opening cysteine and the closing phenylalanine or tryptophan. A D gene is named only where the DNA matches it firmly. Clone size is not always given. Where it is, it says once, few, many or a class for expanded clones.

TRBV7-9	.	.	TRBJ2-5	TGTGCCAGCAGCTTAGGCCCTGGGGGGACCCAAGAGACCCAGTACTTC	CASSLGPGGTQETQYF
TRBV7-9	.	.	TRBJ1-4	TGTGCCAGCAGGGGACCTACAGGGAGTAGTGAAAAACTGTTTTTT	CASRGPTGSSEKLFF
TRBV5-1	once	TRBD1	TRBJ2-4	TGCGCCAGCAGCTTGGGTTGGGGACAGCTAGCCAAAAACATTCAGTACTTC	CASSLGWGQLAKNIQYF
TRBV3-1/TRBV3-2	.	.	TRBJ1-3	TGTGCCAGCAGCCAAGATGTGGACTTAGGAAACACCATATATTTT	CASSQDVDLGNTIYF
TRBV10-3	.	TRBD1	TRBJ1-3	TGTGCCACTTCGGGACAGGGGATGGGAAACACCATATATTTT	CATSGQGMGNTIYF
TRBV4-3	.	TRBD2	TRBJ2-5	TGCGCCAGCAGCCAAGAAACTAGCGGAGCAGAGACCCAGTACTTC	CASSQETSGAETQYF
TRBV3-1/TRBV3-2	.	TRBD1	TRBJ1-1	TGTGCCAGCAGTCATCTATACAGGGGAGCTTTCTTT	CASSHLYRGAFF
TRBV5-3	.	TRBD2	TRBJ2-1	TGTGCCAGAAGCTTTCCCGCCTTTCCCCCCGGACTAGCGGGGCACAATGAGCAGTTCTTC	CARSFPAFPPGLAGHNEQFF
TRBV6-5	few	.	TRBJ2-7	.	CASSSSGAESLYEQYF
TRBV19	.	.	TRBJ2-2	TGTGCCAGTAGACCGGGACACCCTATCAACACCGGGGAGCTGTTTTTT	CASRPGHPINTGELFF
TRBV10-1	.	TRBD1	TRBJ1-2	TGCGCCAGCAGCAGTGATAGGGACAGGGAAGGGTATGGCTACACCTTC	CASSSDRDREGYGYTF
TRBV11-3	.	.	TRBJ1-1	TGTGCCAGCAGCTTAGATAGGCGGGGCACTGAAGCTTTCTTT	CASSLDRRGTEAFF
TRBV4-1	.	.	TRBJ2-7	TGCGCCAGCAGCCAACACGGGACTCCAGCCTACGAGCAGTACTTC	CASSQHGTPAYEQYF
TRBV7-9	.	TRBD1	TRBJ2-5	TGTGCCAGCAGCTTGTCAGGGGGCGGGAAAGAGACCCAGTACTTC	CASSLSGGGKETQYF
TRBV27	.	TRBD2	TRBJ2-2	TGTGCCAGCAGACGGACTAGCGGGAACCTGAACACCGGGGAGCTGTTTTTT	CASRRTSGNLNTGELFF
TRBV5-1	once	.	TRBJ1-4	TGCGCCAGCAGCTTGGCCCCGGCGGATGAAAAACTGTTTTTT	CASSLAPADEKLFF
TRBV3-1/TRBV3-2	.	.	TRBJ1-1	TGTGCCAGCAGCCAGACACGGACAGAAGCTTTCTTT	CASSQTRTEAFF
TRBV28	.	TRBD1	TRBJ1-2	TGTGCCAGCAATACACAGGGGATCTATGGCTACACCTTC	CASNTQGIYGYTF
TRBV15	.	TRBD1	TRBJ2-7	TGTGCCACCAGCAGAGGACAGGGCACCTACGAGCAGTACTTC	CATSRGQGTYEQYF
TRBV10-3	.	.	TRBJ2-5	TGTGCCATCAGAGCCCGGGGAGAAGAGACCCAGTACTTC	CAIRARGEETQYF
TRBV28	.	TRBD2	TRBJ2-3	TGTGCCAGCACCCTTGGGTGGGGACTAGCGACAGATACGCAGTATTTT	CASTLGWGLATDTQYF
TRBV3-1/TRBV3-2	.	.	TRBJ2-7	TGTGCCAGCAGCCTCTTACTCCCCGGGACAAAGTTTTACGAGCAGTACTTC	CASSLLLPGTKFYEQYF
TRBV28	.	TRBD1	TRBJ1-6	TGTGCCAGCAGCCAGATTACAGGGGTCAATTCACCCCTCCACTTT	CASSQITGVNSPLHF
TRBV28	.	.	TRBJ1-5	TGTGCCAGCAGTCTCCCGGACCGACATAGCAATCAGCCCCAGCATTTT	CASSLPDRHSNQPQHF
TRBV18	once	.	TRBJ2-5	TGTGCCAGCTCACCTATATTGGAGGCACAAGAGACCCAGTACTTC	CASSPILEAQETQYF
TRBV3-1/TRBV3-2	.	.	TRBJ1-1	TGTGCCAGCAGCCGACAGGAGACGAACACTGAAGCTTTCTTT	CASSRQETNTEAFF
TRBV27	.	TRBD1	TRBJ1-2	TGTGCCAGCAGTCGAGACAGGGGGCTTGGCTATGGCTACACCTTC	CASSRDRGLGYGYTF
TRBV28	.	.	TRBJ1-1	TGTGCCAGCAGTTTACGGGGGAGTTTTTTTGGAGCTTTCTTT	CASSLRGSFFGAFF
TRBV7-2	.	.	TRBJ1-3	TGTGCCAGCAGCTTAAACGGCGGTAACTCTGGAAACACCATATATTTT	CASSLNGGNSGNTIYF
TRBV29-1	.	.	TRBJ1-3	TGCAGCGTTGAACTGGGAGGGGACACCATATATTTT	CSVELGGDTIYF
TRBV18	.	.	TRBJ1-1	TGTGCCAGCTCACCGACCGAGGGGCACACTGAAGCTTTCTTT	CASSPTEGHTEAFF
TRBV9	few	.	TRBJ2-2	TGTGCCAGCAGCTTGGGCTCCCAGGGTTACACCGGGGAGCTGTTTTTT	CASSLGSQGYTGELFF
TRBV29-1	.	TRBD1	TRBJ2-5	TGCAGCGTTGCGGGACAGGGGGCTGGGGGAGAGACCCAGTACTTC	CSVAGQGAGGETQYF
TRBV10-3	.	.	TRBJ2-4	TGTGCCATCAGTGACGGCCACTTAATGGGAAACATTCAGTACTTC	CAISDGHLMGNIQYF
TRBV28	.	.	TRBJ1-5	TGTGCCAGCAGTTTAGTGCGTCAGCCCCAGCATTTT	CASSLVRQPQHF
TRBV19	.	.	TRBJ2-7	TGTGCCAGTAGTATAAACGAGGGTAGCGAGCAGTACTTC	CASSINEGSEQYF
TRBV7-2	.	TRBD1	TRBJ1-2	TGTGCCAGCAGCTTAGTTCTGACAGGGGGTTTCGGCTATGGCTACACCTTC	CASSLVLTGGFGYGYTF
TRBV24-1	.	TRBD1	TRBJ1-1	TGTGCCACCAGTTCAGGGGGCCGGGGTGTAAAGGGACCAGACGAAGCTTTCTTT	CATSSGGRGVKGPDEAFF
TRBV9	.	.	TRBJ2-2	TGTGCCAGCAGCGTAGACTACTATAACACCGGGGAGCTGTTTTTT	CASSVDYYNTGELFF
TRBV7-2	.	TRBD2	TRBJ2-5	TGTGCCAGCAGCTTACTAGCGGGAGGCCAAGAGACCCAGTACTTC	CASSLLAGGQETQYF
TRBV18	.	.	TRBJ2-7	TGTGCCAGCTCACCACTAACCGACGAGCAGTACTTC	CASSPLTDEQYF
TRBV6-5	.	TRBD1	TRBJ1-3	TGTGCCAGCAGGCGGGACAGGGACTTTGGAAACACCATATATTTT	CASRRDRDFGNTIYF
TRBV7-8	.	.	TRBJ1-1	TGTGCCAGCAGCGCGCAACAGGGAGTCGCGTACACTGAAGCTTTCTTT	CASSAQQGVAYTEAFF
TRBV7-9	.	TRBD2	TRBJ2-2	TGTGCCAGCAGCTCAGAGACTAGCGCCACGAACACCGGGGAGCTGTTTTTT	CASSSETSATNTGELFF
TRBV7-6	.	TRBD1	TRBJ1-5	TGTGCCAGCAGCAGACAGGGCGATCAGCCCCAGCATTTT	CASSRQGDQPQHF
TRBV18	.	.	TRBJ2-1	TGTGCCAGCTCACCACGACAGGGAGGGAGTCAGCTCGATGAGCAGTTCTTC	CASSPRQGGSQLDEQFF
TRBV7-2	.	.	TRBJ1-5	TGTGCCAGCAGCTCCGAACCGTTTAGCAATCAGCCCCAGCATTTT	CASSSEPFSNQPQHF
TRBV2	.	.	TRBJ1-2	TGTGCCAGCAGTGAGGAACAGGGAGATTTTAACTATGGCTACACCTTC	CASSEEQGDFNYGYTF
TRBV6-5	.	.	TRBJ2-5	TGTGCCAGCAGTAGAGGGGAGTTATTCGTGGAGACCCAGTACTTC	CASSRGELFVETQYF
TRBV4-3	.	.	TRBJ1-2	TGCGCCAGCAGCCAAGATCGCAGGGGAAGCGACTATGGCTACACCTTC	CASSQDRRGSDYGYTF
TRBV15	.	.	TRBJ2-3	TGTGCCACCAGCAGTAGACTAGATGGTACAGATACGCAGTATTTT	CATSSRLDGTDTQYF
TRBV29-1	.	.	TRBJ1-1	TGCAGCGTTTTACACCACACTGAAGCTTTCTTT	CSVLHHTEAFF